The clone carrying this T cell receptor beta chain has just a few counts. Its target is unknown. Time point defined: week 23, last vaccination. Topical imiquimod was applied with each vaccine dose, which held 300 ug of mutant IDH1 20-mer peptide. Donors had new IDH1-mutant astrocytomas of WHO grade 3 or 4 (ATRX-lost). This entry belongs to a study of a mutant IDH1 vaccine in newly diagnosed glioma. Sequencing used immunoSEQ multiplex PCR; TCRdb keeps in-frame clones, though not all of them. This sample yields 60,000 to 85,000 clones, of which around 85% are seen a single time; approximately 0.8% belongs to the top ten. V was clipped by 5 bases and J by 1 base; unmatched bases: 7. Germline V lookup: CDR1 MDHEN, CDR2 SYDVKM. The CDR3 spans 15 residues.

The J gene is TRBJ2-5, the V gene TRBV28, with 7 nucleotides matching TRBD1. The source was PBMCs, collected from a glioma patient whose treatment included an IDH1 peptide vaccine. The receptor was derived from a woman between 50 and 59 years old with glioma. CDR3 sequence reads: CASSLEGAAQETQYF. CDR3 in DNA: TGTGCCAGCAGTCTTGAGGGGGCGGCCCAAGAGACCCAGTACTTC.